This record looks at one T cell receptor (beta chain) sequence and its context. The sample holds a few counts of this clone. Its antigen is unknown. Per-nucleotide qualities are absent, and no much larger clonotype sits a single base away. This entry belongs to a study of cytomegalovirus exposure and HLA in healthy donors (dated by TCRdb to about 2017). General notes on the study: An earlier analysis of around 600 of the donors reported 250 to 300 Gb of sequence data and some 120 million unique TCR beta sequences from about 180 million T cells. An early release covering roughly 600 HLA-typed donors comprised about 320 gigabases of sequencing data and about 90 million unique TCR sequences. Of the 300 to 450 genotyped donors, around 81% fell in the genetic ancestry cluster associated with self-reported Caucasian donors. The study aimed to test whether signatures of past pathogen exposure could be identified by cataloging public T cell receptors. Using immunosequencing, the study profiled T cell repertoires from 666 subjects and related those repertoires to cytomegalovirus serostatus. Besides the first cohort of hundreds of subjects, a separate validation cohort made up of over 95 different subjects was used. To predict cytomegalovirus infection status, the study combined high-throughput TCR immunosequencing, statistical association of individual TCRs with disease status, and machine learning. In a later analysis, previously published TCR beta repertoires from 550 to 750 donors were re-analyzed and high-resolution HLA genotyping was added so that TCR occurrence patterns could be studied. Rather than using new phenotypic data, the later analysis identified candidate immune exposures from TCR beta sequences and from how often those sequences occurred across donors. An earlier analysis of several hundred of the donors applied high-throughput TCR beta sequencing to assess whether each TCR beta V gene segment acted as functional or pseudogenic. Donor age, sex, ethnicity and CMV serostatus were compiled together with the repertoire data. In a later genetic analysis, genome-wide SNP genotypes for about 55% of the roughly 670 donors were used, and that subset was treated as a discovery cohort. Every discovery cohort repertoire had been produced on one sequencing platform. HLA typing included class I and class II loci at four-digit resolution. The number of typed donors differed by locus: about 620-630 for A, B, C, DRB1 and DQB1; about 520 for DQA1; over 600 for DPA1; and roughly 470 for DPB1. Roughly 5 DR-DQ haplotypes were handled as single units for association and clustering, since linkage in the cohort was strong. Across approximately 420 genotyped donors of the cohort, an average of about 250,000 unique TCR beta nucleotide sequences per donor were sequenced, and roughly 18% of those sequences were non-productive.

General conclusions and limits of the study: Most CMV-associated TCR beta chains appeared to be HLA-restricted in a later analysis, and the HLA associations seemed to be driven largely by CMV exposure. In both the original and validation cohorts, the classifier was reported to diagnose cytomegalovirus status with high specificity and sensitivity. A cluster of highly shared sequence variants was judged likely to represent a technical artifact of the sequencing pipeline. Because counts were too low, seventeen rarely observed V segments, including chromosome 9 orphons, were excluded from the earlier analysis of fewer than 650 of the donors. Correlated functional status among segregating V segments might be attributable to linkage disequilibrium, but an unknown experimental factor could not be ruled out. The study listed 150 to 200 TCR beta chains as associated with cytomegalovirus. According to a later analysis, TCR association rates differed among HLA loci, with DRB1 alleles showing the most associated TCRs and HLA-C alleles showing the fewest. Assigning TCR associations to individual alleles was difficult when HLA alleles, especially DR and DQ, strongly co-occurred. A further reported finding was that TCR beta sequences accurately predicted the HLA-A and HLA-B alleles for most subjects in the first cohort. Broadly in line with IMGT annotations, most TCR beta V segments showed up in productive rearrangements about 87% or about 30% of the time in an earlier analysis of some 590 of the donors. The cohort was sequenced for TCR beta chains only, and without alpha or paired-chain data the features that could be detected were limited. In a later genetic analysis, a missense DCLRE1C variant was associated with V-gene and J-gene trimming of TCR beta chains, and the association was replicated in an independent cohort. According to a later analysis, parvovirus B19, influenza, CMV and Epstein-Barr virus appeared linked to several top co-occurrence clusters. The authors suggested that the approach could potentially be generalized to other disease states and immunological phenotypes. In vitro tests confirmed that a few of the cytomegalovirus-associated TCR beta chains recognize cytomegalovirus antigens. Some IMGT-functional V segments, including TRBV6-2 and TRBV6-3, could not be distinguished by the 87-base-pair reads and were therefore excluded. Because some donors lacked HLA typing at each locus, the association tests relied only on the typed subset. Compared with equally common non-associated chains, HLA-associated TCR beta chains in a later analysis were more clonally expanded and had lower generation probabilities. In a later genetic analysis, fewer N-insertions in productive TCRs were reported among donors in an Asian-associated ancestry cluster than the 666-donor mean. Presence/absence analyses assumed roughly uniform sequencing depth across donors, an assumption that may not hold. Most TCR sequences were observed very rarely across donors, whereas some public TCRs were present in many individuals. In a later analysis, around 15,000 TCR beta sequences were associated with specific HLA alleles at a false discovery rate of 0.05. For the cohort, immune exposure information was limited to CMV serostatus.

The library was prepared using the immunoSEQ multiplex PCR assay. The multiplex PCR relied on a mix of 60 forward primers for TCR Vbeta segments and 13 reverse primers for TCR Jbeta segments. A multiplex PCR assay on genomic DNA amplified the CDR3 region of rearranged TCR beta genes. The Illumina HiSeq System was used to sequence the amplified TCR beta libraries as 87-base-pair reads. For the original study's pipeline: In a later analysis, roughly 80 million unique TCR beta chains were counted across the 650 to 750 repertoires, and roughly 10 million of these chains were shared by at least two donors. Raw reads were error-corrected and collapsed into unique sequences by a nearest-neighbor algorithm in which closely related sequences were merged to remove PCR and sequencing errors. CDR3 sequences were aligned to IMGT reference sequences to assign V, D and J gene segments. For a sequence to be retained, a match of at least six nucleotides to both a V gene segment and a J gene segment was required. A rearrangement counted as productive if the CDR3 had no stop codons and remained in frame with V and J, and every other rearrangement counted as non-productive. Following IMGT convention, CDR3 was defined as the stretch from the second conserved V-encoded cysteine to the conserved J-encoded phenylalanine. The earlier analysis of fewer than 700 of the donors excluded sequences that lacked an unambiguous match to a single V gene segment. An earlier analysis of just under 600 of the donors called V segments functional above 56.7% productive rearrangements and segregating when the between-donor standard deviation exceeded 5%. A statistical classification framework was built for diagnosing cytomegalovirus status from the catalog of TCR beta chain sequences. In a later analysis, TCR nucleotide sequences were compared against IMGT/GENE-DB human TR gene sequences so that V and J genes could be assigned. Using the TCRdist pipeline, a later analysis assigned CDR3 sequences along with most-parsimonious VDJ recombination scenarios. A later analysis defined each TCR beta chain by its CDR3 amino acid sequence plus V-gene family, and excluded reads lacking a unique V-gene family. A later analysis removed 592 highly shared, low-generation-probability nucleotide sequences to deal with suspected cross-contamination and a sequencing artifact. In a later analysis, a clonal expansion index was calculated for each public chain from normalized within-repertoire ranks of inferred template counts. Generation probabilities in a later analysis came from a VDJ recombination model fitted to out-of-frame rearrangements, and those results were checked against IGoR. In a later analysis, TCR-TCR, TCR-HLA and TCR-CMV co-occurrence was scored with hypergeometric tests, and a repertoire-size bias correction was applied to TCR pairs. False discovery rates were estimated in a later analysis by permuting HLA or CMV assignments 20 times. A later analysis grouped co-occurring TCRs with DBSCAN, adding TCRdist sequence similarity when clustering within HLA-allele-positive subsets. Repertoires with fewer than 30,000 or more than 120,000 public chains, plus five repertoires with anomalous nucleotide sharing, were excluded from co-occurrence clustering. Imported from immuneACCESS, the table was reduced by TCRdb to in-frame sequences with V and J called. These copies leave out some clones; in studies compared against another copy, an unresolved V gene accounts for under half, and the cause of the remainder is not known. That table supplies the V and J calls and clone size; D and trimming were determined from the DNA. The sample data list more than 95,000 clones, and 78% of these were observed just once. Together, the top ten hold roughly 1.2% of the sample.

In total, approximately 700 healthy bone marrow donors made up the cohort. Cohort members were all nominally healthy when sampled, although unrecorded immune exposures were likely present. The donor tested CMV seronegative and was one of the 352 seronegative cohort members. Every donor gave a peripheral blood sample, and the peripheral blood mononuclear cells from that sample were used for TCR beta sequencing. Genomic DNA extraction from the blood cell samples was performed with the Qiagen DNeasy Blood Extraction Kit. V loses 2 bases, J loses 10 bases, and the germline ends lie 17 bases apart. As encoded in the germline V gene, CDR1 is MNHNS while CDR2 is SASEGT. There are 14 amino acids in the CDR3, from cysteine to phenylalanine inclusive. Only the CDR3 portion is preserved as DNA: 42 bases, with reading frame beginning at the first base.

The chain employs TRBV6-1 and TRBJ2-5; a tentative D call is TRBD2 (6 bases match). The sample was PBMCs. The receptor was derived from a man aged 25-45 years in good health and CMV-seronegative. The bases are TGTGCCAGCAGTGAATTGACGGGAGCTGGCGGCCAGTACTTC. This sequence encodes CASSELTGAGGQYF.